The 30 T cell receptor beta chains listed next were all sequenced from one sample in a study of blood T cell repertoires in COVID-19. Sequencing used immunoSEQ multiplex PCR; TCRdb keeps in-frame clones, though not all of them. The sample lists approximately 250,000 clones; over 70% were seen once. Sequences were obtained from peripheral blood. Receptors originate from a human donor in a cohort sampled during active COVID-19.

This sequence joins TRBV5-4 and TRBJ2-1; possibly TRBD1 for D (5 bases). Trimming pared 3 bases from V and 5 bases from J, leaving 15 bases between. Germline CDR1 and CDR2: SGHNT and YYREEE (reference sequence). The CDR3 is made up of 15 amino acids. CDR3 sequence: CASSSSGLSHNEQFF. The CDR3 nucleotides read TGTGCCAGCAGCTCGTCAGGGTTATCCCACAATGAGCAGTTCTTC.

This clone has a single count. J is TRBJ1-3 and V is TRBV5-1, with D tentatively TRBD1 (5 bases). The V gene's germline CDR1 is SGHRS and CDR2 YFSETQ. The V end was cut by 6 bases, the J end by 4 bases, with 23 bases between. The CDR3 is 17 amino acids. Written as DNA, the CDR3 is TGCGCCAGCACCCAAGGCCAAGGAGGGGTTTTAGGAAACACCATATATTTT. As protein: CASTQGQGGVLGNTIYF.

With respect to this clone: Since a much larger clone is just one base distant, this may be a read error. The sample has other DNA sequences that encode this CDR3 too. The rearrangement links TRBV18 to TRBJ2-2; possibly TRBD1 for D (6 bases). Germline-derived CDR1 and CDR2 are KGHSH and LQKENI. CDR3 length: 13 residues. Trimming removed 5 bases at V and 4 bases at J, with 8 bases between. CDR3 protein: CASSVQGTGELFF. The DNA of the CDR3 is TGTGCCAGCTCAGTACAGGGCACCGGGGAGCTGTTTTTT.

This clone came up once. CDR3 nucleotide sequence: TGTGCCATCAGAACTAGCGGGGGAAACACCGGGGAGCTGTTTTTT. Residues: CAIRTSGGNTGELFF. The genes are TRBV10-3 and TRBJ2-2, with 11 bases that match TRBD2. The CDR3 loop spans 15 amino acids. Trimming at V came to 6 bases and at J to 2 bases, leaving 2 bases not matched to a gene. Germline lookup yields CDR1 ENHRY and CDR2 SYGVKD.

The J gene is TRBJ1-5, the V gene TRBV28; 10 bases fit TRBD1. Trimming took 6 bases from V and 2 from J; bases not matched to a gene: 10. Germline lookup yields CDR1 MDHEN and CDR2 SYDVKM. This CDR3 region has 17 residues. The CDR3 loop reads CASRLTTGGIGNQPQHF. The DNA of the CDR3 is TGTGCCAGCAGACTAACGACAGGGGGCATCGGCAATCAGCCCCAGCATTTT.

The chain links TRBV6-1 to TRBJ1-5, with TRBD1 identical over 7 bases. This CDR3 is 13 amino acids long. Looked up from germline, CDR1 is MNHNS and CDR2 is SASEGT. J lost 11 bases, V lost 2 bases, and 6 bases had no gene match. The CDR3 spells CASSESARGSQHF. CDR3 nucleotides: TGTGCCAGCAGTGAATCCGCCAGGGGGTCCCAGCATTTT.

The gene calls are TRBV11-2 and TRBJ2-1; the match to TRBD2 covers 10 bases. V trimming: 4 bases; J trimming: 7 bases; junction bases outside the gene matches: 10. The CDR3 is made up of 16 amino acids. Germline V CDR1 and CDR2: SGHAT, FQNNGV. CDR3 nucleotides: TGTGCCAGCAGCTCACGGTTGGATAGCGGGAGGAATGAGCAGTTCTTC. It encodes CASSSRLDSGRNEQFF.

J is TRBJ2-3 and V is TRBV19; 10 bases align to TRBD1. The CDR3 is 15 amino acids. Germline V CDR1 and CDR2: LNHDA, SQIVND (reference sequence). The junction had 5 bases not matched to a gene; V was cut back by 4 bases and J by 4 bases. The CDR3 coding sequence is TGTGCCAGTAGTAGGGGGACAGGGGCGGCAGATACGCAGTATTTT. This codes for CASSRGTGAADTQYF.

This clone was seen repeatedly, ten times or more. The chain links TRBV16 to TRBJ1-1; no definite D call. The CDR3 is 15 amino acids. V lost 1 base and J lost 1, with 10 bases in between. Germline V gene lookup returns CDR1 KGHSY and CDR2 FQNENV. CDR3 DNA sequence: TGTGCCAGCAGCCAATTAAGCGGAAAGAACACTGAAGCTTTCTTT. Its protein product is CASSQLSGKNTEAFF.

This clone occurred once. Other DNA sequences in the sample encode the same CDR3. CDR3 nucleotides: TGTGCCAGCAGCTTAGCGGGAGGTAGTACAGATACGCAGTATTTT. Translating it yields CASSLAGGSTDTQYF. The rearrangement uses TRBV7-3 and TRBJ2-3; TRBD2 matches at 8 bases. The CDR3 extends over 15 amino acids. J lost 3 bases, V lost 2 bases, and 4 bases had no gene match. Germline V lookup: CDR1 SGHTA, CDR2 FQGTGA.

CDR3 sequence (DNA): TGTGCCATCAGTGAACTAGGACCCACCTACGAGCAGTACTTC. It codes for CAISELGPTYEQYF. The J gene is TRBJ2-7, the V gene TRBV10-3, with D tentatively TRBD2 (5 bases). The germline V and J ends were trimmed by 3 bases and 2 bases, with 11 bases remaining between them. The V gene's germline CDR1 is ENHRY and CDR2 SYGVKD. The length of the CDR3 is 14 residues.

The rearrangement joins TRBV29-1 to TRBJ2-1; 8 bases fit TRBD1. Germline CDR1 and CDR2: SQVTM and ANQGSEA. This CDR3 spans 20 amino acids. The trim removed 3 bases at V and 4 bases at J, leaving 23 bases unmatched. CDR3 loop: CSVDSGGRTGFLRRYNEQFF. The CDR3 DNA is TGCAGCGTTGATTCCGGGGGACGGACAGGGTTCTTGAGGCGGTACAATGAGCAGTTCTTC.

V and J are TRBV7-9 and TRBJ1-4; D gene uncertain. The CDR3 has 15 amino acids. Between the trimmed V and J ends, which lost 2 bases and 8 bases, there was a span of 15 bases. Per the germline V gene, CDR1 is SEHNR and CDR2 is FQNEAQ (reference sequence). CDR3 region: CASSLSLAAGEKLFF. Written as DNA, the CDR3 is TGTGCCAGCAGCTTATCCCTGGCTGCGGGCGAAAAACTGTTTTTT.

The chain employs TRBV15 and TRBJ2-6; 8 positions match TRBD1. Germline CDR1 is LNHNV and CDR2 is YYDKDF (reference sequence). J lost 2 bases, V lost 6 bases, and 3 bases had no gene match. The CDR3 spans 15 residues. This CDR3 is CATSTGGTGANVLTF. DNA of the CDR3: TGTGCCACCAGTACAGGGGGGACTGGGGCCAACGTCCTGACTTTC.

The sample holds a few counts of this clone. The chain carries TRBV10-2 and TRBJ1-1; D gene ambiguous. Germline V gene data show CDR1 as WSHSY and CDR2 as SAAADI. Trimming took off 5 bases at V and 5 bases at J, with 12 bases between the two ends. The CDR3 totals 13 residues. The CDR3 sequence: CASSWARGTEAFF. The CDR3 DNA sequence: TGCGCCAGCAGTTGGGCCCGGGGTACTGAAGCTTTCTTT.

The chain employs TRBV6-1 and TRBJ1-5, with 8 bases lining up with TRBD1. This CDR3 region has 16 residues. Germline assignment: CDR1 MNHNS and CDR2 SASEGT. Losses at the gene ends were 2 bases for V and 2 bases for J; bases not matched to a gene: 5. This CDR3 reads CASSERQGLGNQPQHF. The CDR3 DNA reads TGTGCCAGCAGTGAACGACAGGGGCTGGGCAATCAGCCCCAGCATTTT.

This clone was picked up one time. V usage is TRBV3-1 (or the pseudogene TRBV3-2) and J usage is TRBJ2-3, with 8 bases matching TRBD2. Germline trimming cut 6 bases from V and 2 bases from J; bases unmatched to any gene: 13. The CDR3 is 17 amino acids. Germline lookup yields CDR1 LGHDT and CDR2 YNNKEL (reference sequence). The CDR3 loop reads CASRPRRSSGNTDTQYF. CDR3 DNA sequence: TGTGCCAGCAGGCCAAGACGGAGTAGCGGGAACACAGATACGCAGTATTTT.

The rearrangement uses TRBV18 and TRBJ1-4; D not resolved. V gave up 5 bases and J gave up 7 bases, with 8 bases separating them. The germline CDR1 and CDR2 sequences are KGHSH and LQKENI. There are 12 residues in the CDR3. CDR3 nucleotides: TGTGCCAGCTCAGCTATACGTGAAAAACTGTTTTTT. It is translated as CASSAIREKLFF.

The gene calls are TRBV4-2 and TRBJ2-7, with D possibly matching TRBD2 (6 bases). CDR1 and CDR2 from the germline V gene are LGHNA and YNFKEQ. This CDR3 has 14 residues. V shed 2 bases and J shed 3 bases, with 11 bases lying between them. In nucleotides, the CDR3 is TGTGCCAGCAGCCAACAGGGAGGTGACTACGAGCAGTACTTC. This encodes CASSQQGGDYEQYF.

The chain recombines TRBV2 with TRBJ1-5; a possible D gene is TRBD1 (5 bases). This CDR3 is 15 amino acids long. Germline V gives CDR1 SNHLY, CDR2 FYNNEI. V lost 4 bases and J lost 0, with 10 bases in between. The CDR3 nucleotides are TGTGCCAGCAGTGCGGACAATCTTAGCAATCAGCCCCAGCATTTT. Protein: CASSADNLSNQPQHF. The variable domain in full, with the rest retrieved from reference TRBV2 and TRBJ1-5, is EPEVTQTPSHQVTQMGQEVILRCVPISNHLYFYWYRQILGQKVEFLVSFYNNEISEKSEIFDDQFSVERPDGSNFTLKIRSTKLEDSAMYFCASSADNLSNQPQHFGDGTRLSIL.

The CDR3 DNA reads as TGCAGCGTTGAAGATCGGGGAAAGGGACATAATGAGCAGTTCTTC. This sequence encodes CSVEDRGKGHNEQFF. V is TRBV29-1 and J is TRBJ2-1; perhaps TRBD1 as D (6 bases). Trimming cost V 0 bases and J 7 bases, with 16 bases left between them. Germline-derived CDR1 and CDR2 are SQVTM and ANQGSEA. There are 15 residues in the CDR3.

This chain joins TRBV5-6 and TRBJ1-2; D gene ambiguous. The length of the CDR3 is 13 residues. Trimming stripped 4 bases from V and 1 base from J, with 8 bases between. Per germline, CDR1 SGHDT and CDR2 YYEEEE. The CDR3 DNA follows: TGTGCCAGCAGCCACCAGAATAACTATGGCTACACCTTC. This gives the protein CASSHQNNYGYTF.

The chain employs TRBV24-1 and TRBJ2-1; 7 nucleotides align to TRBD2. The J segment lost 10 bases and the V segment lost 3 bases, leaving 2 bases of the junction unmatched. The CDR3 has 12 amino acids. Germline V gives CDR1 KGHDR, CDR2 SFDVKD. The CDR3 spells CATSDPGLEQFF. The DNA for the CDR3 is TGTGCCACCAGTGATCCGGGACTAGAGCAGTTCTTC.

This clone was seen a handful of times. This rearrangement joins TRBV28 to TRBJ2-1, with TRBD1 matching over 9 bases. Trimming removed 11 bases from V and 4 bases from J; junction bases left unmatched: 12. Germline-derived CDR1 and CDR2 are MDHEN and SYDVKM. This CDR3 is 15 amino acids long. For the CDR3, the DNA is TGTGCCGGCCGATCCTCCGGGACAGGGTACAATGAGCAGTTCTTC. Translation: CAGRSSGTGYNEQFF.

The CDR3 region has the DNA TGTGCCAGCAGTGAACAGGGGGCGGGATACGAGCAGTACTTC. Translating it yields CASSEQGAGYEQYF. The chain has TRBV2 and TRBJ2-7; TRBD1 agrees at 8 bases. This CDR3 has 14 residues. V dropped 2 bases and J dropped 4; count of bases not matched to a gene: 4. CDR1 SNHLY and CDR2 FYNNEI come from the germline V gene.

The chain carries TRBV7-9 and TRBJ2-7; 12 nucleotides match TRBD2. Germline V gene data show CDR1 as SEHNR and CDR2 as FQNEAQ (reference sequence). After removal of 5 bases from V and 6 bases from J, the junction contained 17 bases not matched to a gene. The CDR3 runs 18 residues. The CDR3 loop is CASSQPPRTSGEKSEQYF. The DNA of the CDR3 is TGTGCCAGCAGCCAACCACCTAGGACTAGCGGGGAGAAGAGCGAGCAGTACTTC.

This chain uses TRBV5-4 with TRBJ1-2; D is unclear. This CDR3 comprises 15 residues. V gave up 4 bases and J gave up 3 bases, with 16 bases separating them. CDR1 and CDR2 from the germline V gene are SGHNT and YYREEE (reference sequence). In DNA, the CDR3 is TGTGCCAGCAGCCCGACGGGAGGATACCACTATGGCTACACCTTC. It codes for CASSPTGGYHYGYTF.

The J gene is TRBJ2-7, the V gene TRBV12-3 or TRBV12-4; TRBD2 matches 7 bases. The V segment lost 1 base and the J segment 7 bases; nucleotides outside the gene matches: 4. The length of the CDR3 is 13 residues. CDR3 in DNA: TGTGCCAGCAGTTTAGGAGTGGGGGGGGAGCAGTACTTC. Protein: CASSLGVGGEQYF.

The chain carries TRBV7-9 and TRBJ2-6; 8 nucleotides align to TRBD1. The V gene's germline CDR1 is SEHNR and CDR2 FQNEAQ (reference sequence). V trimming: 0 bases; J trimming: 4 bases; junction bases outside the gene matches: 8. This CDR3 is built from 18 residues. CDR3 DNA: TGTGCCAGCAGCTTAGCTCAGGGGGCCAGTGCAGGGGCCAACGTCCTGACTTTC. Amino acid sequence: CASSLAQGASAGANVLTF.

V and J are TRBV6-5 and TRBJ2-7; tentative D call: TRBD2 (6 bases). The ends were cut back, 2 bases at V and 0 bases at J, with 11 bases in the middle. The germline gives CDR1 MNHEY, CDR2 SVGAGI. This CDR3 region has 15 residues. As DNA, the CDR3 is TGTGCCAGCAGTTACAGGCGGGGCGGCTCCTACGAGCAGTACTTC. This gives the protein CASSYRRGGSYEQYF.